The clone carrying this T cell receptor beta chain was seen only once. No antigen is known for it. Germline V gene sequence: CDR1 GTSNPN, CDR2 SVGIG (reference sequence). V gave up 2 bases and J gave up 6 bases, with 13 bases separating them. The CDR3 runs 13 residues. The study sampled blood at baseline, cycle 4 day 1, and cycle 7 day 1. These data belong to a study of OX40 agonist ivuxolimab in advanced cancers. Study in general: Previous treatment with anti-PD-1, anti-PD-L1 or anti-CTLA-4 therapy was allowed; about 44% had received some.

Findings of the study overall: Compared with CD4+, CD8+ T cells on average had more expanded clones.

Method: immunoSEQ multiplex PCR; TCRdb's copy keeps in-frame clones and lacks some. The table has under 20,000 clones, 60% to 70% seen once. The V gene is TRBV30, the J gene TRBJ1-1; unclear D gene. The receptor was isolated from an adult with an advanced solid tumor such as melanoma, head and neck, liver or kidney cancer. The source material was CD4+ or CD8+ T cells sorted from blood, sampled in a trial of the OX40 agonist ivuxolimab. The CDR3 sequence: CAWSPPLIAEAFF. The CDR3 DNA sequence: TGTGCCTGGAGTCCCCCCCTCATCGCTGAAGCTTTCTTT.